Presented here are 7 T cell receptor beta chains from one specimen sequenced in a study of cytomegalovirus exposure and HLA in healthy donors. This PCR relied on a set of 60 Vbeta primers and 13 Jbeta primers. The repertoire was sequenced with immunoSEQ multiplex PCR; TCRdb's copy has only in-frame clones and lacks some. The table includes 63,000 or so clones, around 80% detected once. Material for sequencing was PBMCs. The receptors originated from a woman aged 25 to 45 in good health and CMV-seronegative.

J is TRBJ1-5 and V is TRBV4-1; no reliable D call. The V gene lost 0 bases and the J gene lost 9 bases, with 9 bases spanning the gap. Germline V lookup: CDR1 MGHRA, CDR2 YSYEKL. The CDR3 is 13 residues long. The CDR3: CASSQEELGPQHF. In DNA form, the CDR3 reads TGCGCCAGCAGCCAAGAGGAACTAGGGCCCCAGCATTTT.

This sequence joins TRBV4-1 and TRBJ1-6, with unresolved D. The CDR3 has 17 amino acids. Germline V gene sequence: CDR1 MGHRA, CDR2 YSYEKL. V lost 0 bases, J lost 0 bases, and 9 bases lay in between. As DNA, the CDR3 is TGCGCCAGCAGCCAAGATGAGGAGAGCTCCTATAATTCACCCCTCCACTTT. This gives the protein CASSQDEESSYNSPLHF.

This clone is a singleton in its sample. J is TRBJ2-3 and V is TRBV4-3, with no clear D. Germline V gene data show CDR1 as LGHNA and CDR2 as YSLEER. Trimming took 0 bases from V and 3 from J, leaving 10 bases between them. The CDR3 is 15 amino acids. The CDR3 loop reads CASSQDGEVTDTQYF. CDR3 in DNA: TGCGCCAGCAGCCAAGACGGTGAGGTTACAGATACGCAGTATTTT.

The CDR3 bases are TGTGCCAGTAGTAGCTACAGTACAGATACGCAGTATTTT. Translation: CASSSYSTDTQYF. The chain recombines TRBV19 with TRBJ2-3; no clear D. The CDR3 spans 13 residues. Germline V lookup: CDR1 LNHDA, CDR2 SQIVND (reference sequence). The germline V and J ends were trimmed by 4 bases and 3 bases, with 8 bases remaining between them.

This clone turned up a few times. V is TRBV11-2 and J is TRBJ1-1; no reliable D call. Germline CDR1 reads SGHAT; CDR2 reads FQNNGV. The CDR3 is 14 residues long. Trimming removed 4 bases at V and 1 base at J, with 10 bases between. The CDR3 DNA is TGTGCCAGCAGCTCTTCAGTCTGGAACACTGAAGCTTTCTTT. This codes for CASSSSVWNTEAFF.

The rearrangement uses TRBV30 and TRBJ1-2; D is perhaps TRBD1 (6 bases). In germline, CDR1 is GTSNPN, CDR2 SVGIG (reference sequence). The CDR3 spans 14 residues. Trimming cost V 6 bases and J 2 bases, with 16 bases left between them. The DNA for the CDR3 is TGTGCCTGCACCCTCACCGGACAGAACTATGGCTACACCTTC. Amino acid sequence: CACTLTGQNYGYTF.

This chain links TRBV4-3 with TRBJ2-1, with 8 nucleotides matching TRBD2. The CDR3 runs to 15 residues. Germline CDR1 and CDR2: LGHNA and YSLEER. V gave up 3 bases and J gave up 6 bases; unmatched junction bases: 7. CDR3: CASSHSGLGINEQFF. The CDR3 coding sequence is TGCGCCAGCAGCCATTCGGGACTAGGGATCAATGAGCAGTTCTTC.